Below are 30 T cell receptor beta chains sequenced from a single sample in a study of PD-L1 blockade in urothelial cancer. Time point denoted: pretreatment peripheral blood. Profiled with immunoSEQ multiplex PCR; TCRdb holds only in-frame clones, not every one. The sample has roughly 47,000 clones, about four fifths seen once; the top ten hold less than 11%. Sequences were derived from PBMCs, sampled around atezolizumab (anti-PD-L1) treatment. Receptors originate from a man in his sixties or seventies with urothelial cancer.

This chain uses TRBV2 with TRBJ1-2, with D uncertain. CDR1 and CDR2 (germline): SNHLY, FYNNEI. V was cut by 8 bases and J by 5 bases, with 15 bases left in between. The CDR3 loop spans 13 amino acids. DNA for the CDR3: TGTGCCAGCCTGCCCGACATCTTATATGGCTACACCTTC. Its protein is CASLPDILYGYTF.

The J gene is TRBJ2-1, the V gene TRBV21-1; the table's TRBD1 call for D was not verified on the DNA. TRBV21-1 is a pseudogene locus. This CDR3 region has 12 residues. The CDR3 DNA sequence: TGTGCCAGCAGCAAAGAGGGGAATGAGCAGTTCTTC. Protein sequence: CASSKEGNEQFF.

In its sample, this clone was seen once. The CDR3 here is CASSESGESTDTQYF. The CDR3 bases are TGTGCCAGCAGTGAGTCAGGGGAGAGCACAGATACGCAGTATTTT. The chain recombines TRBV6-1 with TRBJ2-3, with a tentative D call TRBD1 (6 bases). V was trimmed by 3 bases and J by 0 bases, leaving 10 bases between them. This CDR3 comprises 15 residues. Germline CDR1 is MNHNS and CDR2 is SASEGT.

The chain carries TRBV2 and TRBJ2-7; 11 bases agree with TRBD2. With V trimmed by 3 bases and J by 0 bases, 1 base remained unmatched. Germline V CDR1 and CDR2: SNHLY, FYNNEI. The length of the CDR3 is 15 residues. The CDR3 nucleotides are TGTGCCAGCAGTGATCTAGCGGGAGGCTCCTACGAGCAGTACTTC. Translation: CASSDLAGGSYEQYF.

The chain carries TRBV19 and TRBJ2-3; possibly TRBD1 for D (6 bases). Trimming cost V 10 bases and J 2 bases, with 13 bases left between them. From germline, CDR1 is LNHDA and CDR2 SQIVND (reference sequence). The CDR3 sequence is 13 residues long. The CDR3: CATRQVTTDTQYF. The CDR3 DNA reads TGTGCCACCAGACAGGTTACCACAGATACGCAGTATTTT. Supplemented by reference TRBV19 and TRBJ2-3, the full variable domain reads DGGITQSPKYLFRKEGQNVTLSCEQNLNHDAMYWYRQDPGQGLRLIYYSQIVNDFQKGDIAEGYSVSREKKESFPLTVTSAQKNPTAFYLCATRQVTTDTQYFGPGTRLTVL.

The chain combines TRBV10-3 with TRBJ2-7; 8 nucleotides line up with TRBD2. The junction had 8 bases not matched to a gene; V was cut back by 6 bases and J by 4 bases. Germline CDR1 ENHRY, CDR2 SYGVKD. This CDR3 is built from 14 residues. CDR3 sequence: CAIRLGLAGYEQYF. CDR3 DNA: TGTGCCATCAGACTTGGACTAGCTGGATACGAGCAGTACTTC.

This clone was detected a few times. V is TRBV7-8 and J is TRBJ2-2; 8 bases fit TRBD1. CDR1 and CDR2 from the germline V gene are SGHVS and FQNEAQ. J was trimmed by 6 bases and V by 5 bases; bases with no gene match: 8. This CDR3 comprises 15 residues. The CDR3: CASSKSDRGSGELFF. The CDR3 DNA reads TGTGCCAGCAGCAAATCCGACAGGGGATCCGGGGAGCTGTTTTTT.

In this sample, this clone turned up once. The chain combines TRBV7-2 with TRBJ2-2; 7 bases line up with TRBD1. The CDR3 extends over 15 amino acids. V was pared by 3 bases and J by 1 base, with 2 bases of the junction left unmatched. CDR1 SGHTA and CDR2 FQGNSA come from the germline V gene. CDR3 protein: CASSFRQGNTGELFF. The DNA for the CDR3 is TGTGCCAGCAGCTTCCGACAGGGGAACACCGGGGAGCTGTTTTTT.

The genes are TRBV28 and TRBJ2-1; 7 nucleotides agree with TRBD2. Germline assignment: CDR1 MDHEN and CDR2 SYDVKM. This CDR3 contains 16 residues. The V gene end was trimmed by 1 base and the J gene end by 5 bases; junction bases not matched to a gene: 8. The CDR3 coding sequence is TGTGCCAGCAGTTTATCACCCCCAGCGGGGCACAATGAGCAGTTCTTC. Translated: CASSLSPPAGHNEQFF.

The genes are TRBV14 and TRBJ1-1, with a tentative D call TRBD1 (5 bases). CDR3 size: 14 residues. Germline V CDR1 and CDR2: SGHDN, FVKESK. V lost 0 bases and J 10 bases, leaving 15 bases between the germline ends. Written as DNA, the CDR3 is TGTGCCAGCAGCCAAGATTTCGGCAGGGAAGGAGCTTTCTTT. Protein sequence: CASSQDFGREGAFF.

The chain has TRBV19 and TRBJ2-1; D possibly corresponds to TRBD2 (6 bases). Germline V gene lookup returns CDR1 LNHDA and CDR2 SQIVND (reference sequence). The CDR3 extends over 15 amino acids. The V end lost 3 bases, the J end lost 5 bases, and 14 bases lay between the germline ends. CDR3 DNA sequence: TGTGCCAGTAGTATGAGGGGCGCGGGGAACAATGAGCAGTTCTTC. Amino acid sequence: CASSMRGAGNNEQFF.

V usage is TRBV5-1 and J usage is TRBJ1-1; TRBD1 matches 10 bases. CDR1 and CDR2 from the germline V gene are SGHRS and YFSETQ. The junction had 4 bases not matched to a gene; V was cut back by 4 bases and J by 4 bases. The CDR3 sequence is 14 residues long. The DNA for the CDR3 is TGCGCCAGCAGCGAGGGACAGGGGTTCACTGAAGCTTTCTTT. Translation: CASSEGQGFTEAFF.

This clone was observed a handful of times. The chain is built from TRBV30 and TRBJ1-1; TRBD1 is a possible D gene (5 bases). Trimming took 2 bases from V and 7 from J, leaving 14 bases between them. This CDR3 is 13 amino acids long. Germline CDR1 reads GTSNPN; CDR2 reads SVGIG (reference sequence). The CDR3, as DNA: TGTGCCTGGAGTCGTGGGCAGGGTGGTGAAGCTTTCTTT. Translating gives CAWSRGQGGEAFF.

This rearrangement joins TRBV5-6 to TRBJ1-5, with unresolved D. Germline CDR1 and CDR2: SGHDT and YYEEEE. The ends were cut back, 0 bases at V and 6 bases at J, with 13 bases in the middle. This CDR3 spans 15 amino acids. In DNA form, the CDR3 reads TGTGCCAGCAGCTTGGGCGCGGTCCGGGGTCAGCCCCAGCATTTT. Translating it yields CASSLGAVRGQPQHF. Looking up the rest from reference TRBV5-6 and TRBJ1-5 gives the full variable domain: DAGVTQSPTHLIKTRGQQVTLRCSPKSGHDTVSWYQQALGQGPQFIFQYYEEEERQRGNFPDRFSGHQFPNYSSELNVNALLLGDSALYLCASSLGAVRGQPQHFGDGTRLSIL.

The rearrangement links TRBV7-6 to TRBJ1-5; a possible D gene is TRBD1 (5 bases). The CDR3 covers 15 residues. Between the trimmed V and J ends, which lost 5 bases and 7 bases, there was a span of 18 bases. CDR1 and CDR2 from the germline V gene are SGHVS and FNYEAQ. CDR3 DNA: TGTGCCAGCAGCCCCAACGGGGGATCCGGACAGCCCCAGCATTTT. The encoded protein is CASSPNGGSGQPQHF.

The chain uses TRBV5-1 and TRBJ1-1; D may be TRBD1 (6 bases). This CDR3 region has 13 residues. CDR1 and CDR2 (germline): SGHRS, YFSETQ. The V gene lost 7 bases and the J gene lost 6 bases, with 16 bases spanning the gap. The CDR3: CASSRQEKAEAFF. The CDR3 DNA follows: TGCGCCAGCTCGAGACAGGAAAAGGCTGAAGCTTTCTTT.

The chain links TRBV9 to TRBJ2-1; 11 nucleotides agree with TRBD1. Germline assignment: CDR1 SGDLS and CDR2 YYNGEE. CDR3 length: 19 amino acids. The junction had 18 bases not matched to a gene; V was cut back by 3 bases and J by 7 bases. The CDR3 DNA reads TGTGCCAGCAGCGCCCGCTTAGGGGACAGGGGGAGGACGCCTAATGAGCAGTTCTTC. This encodes CASSARLGDRGRTPNEQFF. Supplemented by reference TRBV9 and TRBJ2-1, the full variable domain reads DSGVTQTPKHLITATGQRVTLRCSPRSGDLSVYWYQQSLDQGLQFLIQYYNGEERAKGNILERFSAQQFPDLHSELNLSSLELGDSALYFCASSARLGDRGRTPNEQFFGPGTRLTVL.

The chain employs TRBV28 and TRBJ2-7, with 8 positions matching TRBD2. The V gene's germline CDR1 is MDHEN and CDR2 SYDVKM. The CDR3 loop spans 14 amino acids. After removal of 5 bases from V and 0 bases from J, the junction contained 3 bases not matched to a gene. CDR3 sequence reads: CASSLTSGSYEQYF. The CDR3, as DNA: TGTGCCAGCAGTCTCACTAGCGGCTCCTACGAGCAGTACTTC.

J is TRBJ2-3 and V is TRBV5-5, with a tentative D call TRBD1 (5 bases). Germline V gene lookup returns CDR1 SGHKS and CDR2 YYEKEE (reference sequence). The CDR3 is 14 residues long. Trimming pared 0 bases from V and 5 bases from J, leaving 10 bases between. CDR3 amino acids: CASSLGQGGDTQYF. The DNA for the CDR3 is TGTGCCAGCAGCTTGGGGCAGGGTGGAGATACGCAGTATTTT.

J is TRBJ1-2 and V is TRBV7-9, with D perhaps matching TRBD1 (6 bases). The CDR3 has 13 residues. Germline-derived CDR1 and CDR2 are SEHNR and FQNEAQ (reference sequence). V was pared by 7 bases and J by 2 bases, with 11 bases between. This CDR3 reads CASTTGLNYGYTF. CDR3 in DNA: TGTGCCAGCACCACAGGGCTGAACTATGGCTACACCTTC. Looking up the rest from reference TRBV7-9 and TRBJ1-2 gives the full variable domain: DTGVSQNPRHKITKRGQNVTFRCDPISEHNRLYWYRQTLGQGPEFLTYFQNEAQLEKSRLLSDRFSAERPKGSFSTLEIQRTEQGDSAMYLCASTTGLNYGYTFGSGTRLTVV.

V and J are TRBV6-1 and TRBJ1-1; 11 nucleotides agree with TRBD1. The length of the CDR3 is 13 residues. Losses at the gene ends were 6 bases for V and 6 bases for J; bases not matched to a gene: 3. Germline CDR1 is MNHNS and CDR2 is SASEGT. The CDR3 DNA is TGTGCCAGCAGATGGACAGGGGGCTCTGAAGCTTTCTTT. As protein: CASRWTGGSEAFF.

This clone was observed a few times. V gene TRBV6-1 combines with J gene TRBJ2-5; tentative D call: TRBD1 (6 bases). Deletions cut 6 bases from V and 4 bases from J, with 12 bases between. Germline V CDR1 and CDR2: MNHNS, SASEGT. CDR3 length: 13 residues. CDR3 protein: CASSHRVRETQYF. CDR3 bases: TGTGCCAGCAGCCACAGGGTGAGAGAGACCCAGTACTTC.

The V and J genes are TRBV5-4 and TRBJ2-3; D possibly corresponds to TRBD2 (7 bases). This CDR3 is 16 amino acids long. The V and J ends lost 5 bases and 7 bases respectively, with 23 bases between them. CDR1 and CDR2 from the germline V gene are SGHNT and YYREEE (reference sequence). In nucleotides, the CDR3 is TGTGCCAGCAGTTCCGGGGGGCGGGATATGATGAATACGCAGTATTTT. It yields the protein CASSSGGRDMMNTQYF.

This clone was recorded a few times. The chain uses TRBV27 and TRBJ1-5; 9 nucleotides line up with TRBD1. Trimming removed 4 bases from V and 6 bases from J; junction bases left unmatched: 19. The CDR3 is 19 amino acids. Germline CDR1 is MNHEY and CDR2 is SMNVEV (reference sequence). CDR3 sequence reads: CASSSTTSGTGFGSQPQHF. Written as DNA, the CDR3 is TGTGCCAGCAGTTCTACTACCTCCGGGACAGGGTTCGGCAGTCAGCCCCAGCATTTT.

The chain is built from TRBV5-6 and TRBJ1-6; TRBD1 is a possible D gene (6 bases). This CDR3 spans 15 amino acids. The V and J ends lost 0 bases and 10 bases respectively, with 14 bases between them. CDR1 is SGHDT, CDR2 YYEEEE, per germline. Here the CDR3 DNA reads TGTGCCAGCAGCTTGGACTTCAGGGGCGGATCACCCCTCCACTTT. It yields the protein CASSLDFRGGSPLHF. Using reference TRBV5-6 and TRBJ1-6 for the parts outside the CDR3, the full variable domain is DAGVTQSPTHLIKTRGQQVTLRCSPKSGHDTVSWYQQALGQGPQFIFQYYEEEERQRGNFPDRFSGHQFPNYSSELNVNALLLGDSALYLCASSLDFRGGSPLHFGNGTRLTVT.

This clone came up once. This chain connects TRBV2 to TRBJ1-4, with D maybe TRBD1 (5 bases). Germline CDR1 SNHLY, CDR2 FYNNEI. The CDR3 extends over 14 amino acids. V shed 6 bases and J shed 2 bases, with 10 bases lying between them. The CDR3 spells CASSPRGTNEKLFF. For the CDR3, the DNA is TGTGCCAGCAGCCCGCGGGGGACTAATGAAAAACTGTTTTTT.

V is TRBV30 and J is TRBJ2-5; maybe TRBD1 (5 bases). Looked up from germline, CDR1 is GTSNPN and CDR2 is SVGIG (reference sequence). The CDR3 loop spans 14 amino acids. Trimming took off 7 bases at V and 2 bases at J, with 17 bases between the two ends. CDR3 protein: CASIQGEWQETQYF. In DNA form, the CDR3 reads TGTGCCTCGATACAAGGGGAATGGCAAGAGACCCAGTACTTC.

This chain joins TRBV19 and TRBJ2-4; tentatively, D is TRBD1 (6 bases). CDR1 LNHDA and CDR2 SQIVND come from the germline V gene (reference sequence). The CDR3 contains 14 residues. The V end lost 5 bases, the J end lost 6 bases, and 14 bases lay between the germline ends. CDR3 in DNA: TGTGCCAGTAGTCTCAGGGGAAGGTCAAACATTCAGTACTTC. Its protein is CASSLRGRSNIQYF.

The chain joins TRBV5-4 to TRBJ2-3; 9 positions match TRBD2. With V trimmed by 0 bases and J by 4 bases, 3 bases remained unmatched. The CDR3 runs 15 residues. Germline-derived CDR1 and CDR2 are SGHNT and YYREEE (reference sequence). The DNA for the CDR3 is TGTGCCAGCAGCTTGGTGGGACTAGCCCCAGATACGCAGTATTTT. It is translated as CASSLVGLAPDTQYF.

There are a few counts of this clone. The chain couples TRBV28 to TRBJ1-1; D unclear. V was trimmed by 6 bases and J by 8 bases, leaving 19 bases between them. Germline V gene sequence: CDR1 MDHEN, CDR2 SYDVKM. The CDR3 consists of 14 residues. This CDR3 is CASSSHSLNQEAFF. CDR3 sequence (DNA): TGTGCCAGCAGCTCTCATTCGTTAAACCAGGAAGCTTTCTTT.